Detailed here is one T cell receptor (beta chain). Its antigen remains unknown. This sample is drawn from a study of CD4 T cells in relation to SARS-CoV-2 and coronaviruses. Background on the study: TCR beta CDR3s were sequenced after approximately ten-day antigen culture of PBMCs.

The unexposed donors gave CD4+ T cells in about 2010-2019, prior to COVID-19. Isolation of CD4+ T cells took place after 10 days in culture. The germline V gene encodes CDR1 SGHRS and CDR2 YFSETQ. V trimming: 0 bases; J trimming: 5 bases; junction bases outside the gene matches: 4. This CDR3 is built from 14 residues. The method was immunoSEQ multiplex PCR; TCRdb's version includes in-frame clones alone and lacks a portion of them. The table shows roughly 10,000 clones, with 80% to 90% occurring only once. The receptor was isolated from a human donor in good health. The chain joins TRBV5-1 to TRBJ2-5; 7 nucleotides agree with TRBD2. What was sequenced was CD4+ T cells from PBMCs, cultured in vitro. DNA of the CDR3: TGCGCCAGCAGCTTGGCCGGGAGGTCGGAGACCCAGTACTTC. Residues: CASSLAGRSETQYF.